This T cell receptor (beta chain) was obtained from a study of blood T cells in healthy people across ages. Turning to this clonotype: Its specificity is not known.

Study conclusions and caveats: While age rose, TCR beta diversity per million T cells dropped in a roughly linear way.

A second PCR, run for roughly 7 to 11 cycles, used a sample-barcoded 5' primer plus a J-beta primer mix. Each CDR3 protein gets one entry after TCRdb re-called the 5' RACE reads with MiXCR. Of a few hundred thousand distinct CDR3 sequences listed, 25% to 30% were seen once; the top ten hold 29%. This CDR3 region has 20 residues. Germline assignment: CDR1 SGHRS and CDR2 YFSETQ. V shed 6 bases, J shed 2 bases, and the junction held 19 bases outside the gene matches. Sequenced: blood. The clonotype originates from a woman in her 70s in good health. J is TRBJ2-1 and V is TRBV5-1; 11 nucleotides match TRBD2. The DNA for the CDR3 is TGCGCCAGCACCCGAGCCGGCGCAATGACTAGCGGGACCCCCTACAATGAGCAGTTCTTC. Its protein product is CASTRAGAMTSGTPYNEQFF.